Shown below are 21 T cell receptor beta chains from a single sample sequenced in a study of cytomegalovirus exposure and HLA in healthy donors. The primer mix had 60 Vbeta and 13 Jbeta primers. Here immunoSEQ multiplex PCR was the method, and the copy in TCRdb shows in-frame clones only, minus some. Of around 190,000 clones listed, roughly nine tenths are singletons. The sample comprised PBMCs. Receptors originate from a boy between 2 and 10 years old in good health and CMV-seronegative.

The V and J genes are TRBV28 and TRBJ1-1; 10 nucleotides align to TRBD1. The CDR3 totals 14 residues. V lost 5 bases and J lost 7; bases outside the gene matches: 7. Germline loops: CDR1 MDHEN, CDR2 SYDVKM. CDR3 amino acids: CASSGADRGHEAFF. CDR3 coding DNA: TGTGCCAGCAGTGGTGCTGACAGGGGGCATGAAGCTTTCTTT. The full variable domain, completed using reference TRBV28 and TRBJ1-1, is DVKVTQSSRYLVKRTGEKVFLECVQDMDHENMFWYRQDPGLGLRLIYFSYDVKMKEKGDIPEGYSVSREKKERFSLILESASTNQTSMYLCASSGADRGHEAFFGQGTRLTVV.

V gene TRBV12-5 combines with J gene TRBJ1-2; 8 bases agree with TRBD1. Germline V gives CDR1 LGHNT, CDR2 FRNRAP. Trimming at V came to 5 bases and at J to 6 bases, leaving 14 bases not matched to a gene. The CDR3 spans 16 residues. CDR3 DNA: TGTGCTAGTGGTCCCCCAAGCCTGACAGGGGACCATGGCTACACCTTC. Translation: CASGPPSLTGDHGYTF.

V gene TRBV5-1 combines with J gene TRBJ1-1; D remains ambiguous. Germline V CDR1 and CDR2: SGHRS, YFSETQ. V lost 1 base and J 1 base, leaving 8 bases between the germline ends. CDR3 size: 14 residues. The CDR3 DNA follows: TGCGCCAGCAGCTTGCGGGCGGGGAACACTGAAGCTTTCTTT. This codes for CASSLRAGNTEAFF.

This clone has a single count. V is TRBV7-8 and J is TRBJ1-1; 9 positions agree with TRBD1. The CDR3 runs 13 residues. J gave up 6 bases and V 5 bases, and 4 bases lay outside the gene matches. Looked up from germline, CDR1 is SGHVS and CDR2 is FQNEAQ. The CDR3 loop is CASSRDRDPEAFF. The CDR3 DNA follows: TGTGCCAGCAGCCGGGACAGGGACCCTGAAGCTTTCTTT.

This sequence joins TRBV19 and TRBJ1-2; D is perhaps TRBD1 (5 bases). Germline lookup yields CDR1 LNHDA and CDR2 SQIVND (reference sequence). This CDR3 is 15 amino acids long. The ends were cut back, 6 bases at V and 10 bases at J, with 24 bases in the middle. The CDR3 sequence: CASSPTGGPLPYYTF. The CDR3 DNA reads as TGTGCCAGTAGCCCAACAGGTGGTCCTCTCCCTTACTACACCTTC.

The chain couples TRBV7-6 to TRBJ2-1; 7 bases fit TRBD2. Looked up from germline, CDR1 is SGHVS and CDR2 is FNYEAQ. The J segment lost 3 bases and the V segment lost 4 bases, leaving 6 bases of the junction unmatched. The CDR3 contains 15 residues. In nucleotides, the CDR3 is TGTGCCAGCAGCTGGACCTGGACTAGCTACAATGAGCAGTTCTTC. Translated, it gives CASSWTWTSYNEQFF.

Here the CDR3 reads CASSYPDNQPQHF. The CDR3, as DNA: TGTGCCAGCAGTTACCCAGACAATCAGCCCCAGCATTTT. The J gene is TRBJ1-5, the V gene TRBV6-6, with D unclear. CDR3 size: 13 residues. Germline V lookup: CDR1 MNHNY, CDR2 SVGAGI (reference sequence). The V end was cut by 2 bases, the J end by 3 bases, with 5 bases between.

The CDR3, as DNA: TGTGCCAGCAGCTTAGGGCTCGAGCAGTACTTC. This translates into CASSLGLEQYF. The chain is built from TRBV11-2 and TRBJ2-7; D gene unclear. The CDR3 extends over 11 amino acids. Per the germline V gene, CDR1 is SGHAT and CDR2 is FQNNGV. Trimming took off 1 base at V and 6 bases at J, with 4 bases between the two ends.

This clone was observed once. The gene calls are TRBV29-1 and TRBJ2-3, with 8 nucleotides matching TRBD2. The V segment lost 5 bases and the J segment 3 bases; nucleotides outside the gene matches: 4. Germline CDR1 and CDR2: SQVTM and ANQGSEA. This CDR3 is 13 amino acids long. CDR3 in amino acids: CSVSGRFTDTQYF. The CDR3 DNA reads as TGCAGCGTTAGCGGGAGATTTACAGATACGCAGTATTTT.

The V and J genes are TRBV29-1 and TRBJ1-2; perhaps TRBD1 as D (5 bases). Trimming removed 5 bases at V and 3 bases at J, with 10 bases between. The CDR3 is made up of 12 amino acids. Germline lookup yields CDR1 SQVTM and CDR2 ANQGSEA. DNA of the CDR3: TGCAGCGTTCCCTGGGGGGACTATGGCTACACCTTC. Amino acid sequence: CSVPWGDYGYTF.

This chain connects TRBV11-2 to TRBJ2-1; 8 nucleotides align to TRBD2. This CDR3 spans 15 amino acids. The V segment lost 5 bases and the J segment 0 bases; nucleotides outside the gene matches: 3. Germline values: CDR1 SGHAT, CDR2 FQNNGV. The CDR3 DNA sequence: TGTGCCAGCAGCCGCGGGAGGAGCTCCTACAATGAGCAGTTCTTC. It codes for CASSRGRSSYNEQFF.

CDR3 sequence: CASSTGGSSYEQYF. The DNA for the CDR3 is TGTGCCAGTAGTACAGGGGGCAGCTCCTACGAGCAGTACTTC. This chain links TRBV19 with TRBJ2-7; 8 bases agree with TRBD1. The V segment lost 4 bases and the J segment 0 bases; nucleotides outside the gene matches: 2. CDR1 is LNHDA, CDR2 SQIVND, per germline (reference sequence). The CDR3 is 14 residues long. Together with reference TRBV19 and TRBJ2-7, the CDR3 gives the full variable domain: DGGITQSPKYLFRKEGQNVTLSCEQNLNHDAMYWYRQDPGQGLRLIYYSQIVNDFQKGDIAEGYSVSREKKESFPLTVTSAQKNPTAFYLCASSTGGSSYEQYFGPGTRLTVT.

The chain carries TRBV10-3 and TRBJ2-1, with 7 bases aligning to TRBD2. Germline trimming cut 6 bases from V and 1 base from J; bases unmatched to any gene: 3. The CDR3 extends over 14 amino acids. Germline V CDR1 and CDR2: ENHRY, SYGVKD. The CDR3 region has the DNA TGTGCCATCAGCAGCGGGGTATCCTACAATGAGCAGTTCTTC. Amino acids: CAISSGVSYNEQFF.

This clone occurred once. The gene calls are TRBV5-6 and TRBJ2-7; D is perhaps TRBD1 (6 bases). This CDR3 is built from 13 residues. Germline V gives CDR1 SGHDT, CDR2 YYEEEE. Deletions cut 0 bases from V and 7 bases from J, with 11 bases between. The CDR3 here is CASSLDRVGEQYF. CDR3 nucleotide sequence: TGTGCCAGCAGCTTGGACAGGGTAGGAGAGCAGTACTTC.

V is TRBV9 and J is TRBJ2-2; 8 nucleotides align to TRBD1. Germline assignment: CDR1 SGDLS and CDR2 YYNGEE. The CDR3 is 16 residues long. V lost 3 bases, J lost 6 bases, and 10 bases stayed unmatched. CDR3 DNA: TGTGCCAGCAGCGCGAGGACAGGGAATTTGCCCGGGGAGCTGTTTTTT. Translating it yields CASSARTGNLPGELFF.

The genes are TRBV5-1 and TRBJ1-4; D gene ambiguous. Trimming stripped 0 bases from V and 3 bases from J, with 9 bases between. The CDR3 runs to 15 residues. Germline-derived CDR1 and CDR2 are SGHRS and YFSETQ. For the CDR3, the DNA is TGCGCCAGCAGCTTGGCCTTGGCAGCTAATGAAAAACTGTTTTTT. As protein: CASSLALAANEKLFF. The variable domain in full, with the rest retrieved from reference TRBV5-1 and TRBJ1-4, is KAGVTQTPRYLIKTRGQQVTLSCSPISGHRSVSWYQQTPGQGLQFLFEYFSETQRNKGNFPGRFSGRQFSNSRSEMNVSTLELGDSALYLCASSLALAANEKLFFGSGTQLSVL.

V gene TRBV19 combines with J gene TRBJ2-3, with 8 positions matching TRBD2. The CDR3 contains 14 residues. The J segment lost 7 bases and the V segment lost 6 bases, leaving 9 bases of the junction unmatched. Germline V gene data show CDR1 as LNHDA and CDR2 as SQIVND (reference sequence). The CDR3 DNA reads TGTGCCAGTAGCAGCCGGGAGCGGGAGCATACGCAGTATTTT. This translates into CASSSREREHTQYF.

The V and J genes are TRBV5-8 and TRBJ1-1; D unclear. V shed 6 bases and J shed 5 bases, with 14 bases lying between them. This CDR3 has 13 amino acids. Looked up from germline, CDR1 is SGHTS and CDR2 is YDEGEE. Here the CDR3 DNA reads TGTGCCAGCAACGACGGGGTCGAGACTGAAGCTTTCTTT. Protein: CASNDGVETEAFF.

This clone was counted only a few times. The chain is built from TRBV4-1 and TRBJ1-4; 7 positions agree with TRBD1. Germline values: CDR1 MGHRA, CDR2 YSYEKL. The CDR3 runs to 16 residues. Losses at the gene ends were 1 base for V and 7 bases for J; bases not matched to a gene: 9. CDR3 bases: TGCGCCAGCAGCCAAGTTGAGCGACAGGGTGGTGAAAAACTGTTTTTT. Translation gives CASSQVERQGGEKLFF.

V gene TRBV28 combines with J gene TRBJ2-3; D is undetermined. Trimming left V 2 bases short and J 0 bases short, with 9 bases between. Germline V gene data show CDR1 as MDHEN and CDR2 as SYDVKM. The CDR3 consists of 15 residues. The CDR3 sequence: CASSLEFSSTDTQYF. Here the CDR3 DNA reads TGTGCCAGCAGTTTAGAGTTTTCTAGCACAGATACGCAGTATTTT.

The genes are TRBV28 and TRBJ2-5, with 7 bases identical to TRBD2. The DNA matches TRBJ2-7 better at its end, which makes the J call doubtful. The CDR3 extends over 16 amino acids. CDR1 is MDHEN and CDR2 is SYDVKM in the germline V gene. CDR3 residues: CASSSPRGGKVDEQYF. CDR3 DNA sequence: TGTGCCAGCAGTTCCCCCCGGGGAGGGAAGGTAGACGAGCAGTACTTC.